A single T cell receptor beta chain is shown here with its context. Its antigen remains unknown. This entry is derived from a study of T cells after posttransplantation cyclophosphamide. Treatment was busulfan-fludarabine conditioning, a marrow graft, and cyclophosphamide on days +3 and +4. Germline V CDR1 and CDR2: SGHRS, YFSETQ. CDR3 length: 15 residues. With V trimmed by 2 bases and J by 5 bases, 7 bases remained unmatched. The table came from immunoSEQ multiplex PCR; TCRdb's copy has only in-frame clones and leaves some out. The sample lists some 10,000 clones, about 93% seen once, with around 3.6% in the top ten. Whole-study findings and limits: Later blood repertoires were often dominated by clones from the donor CD8+ memory compartment. TRB overlap between skin or GI tissue T cells and blood was limited. After PTCy, TRB diversity resembled that of CNI/methotrexate controls.

The V call is TRBV5-1, the J call TRBJ2-7; 10 bases align to TRBD1. This clonotype originated in a female patient between 30 and 45 years old who received an allogeneic stem cell transplant from an unrelated donor, was CMV-positive, and had no GVHD. Certain T cells may be donor cells from the graft. The source was PBMCs, collected after allogeneic stem cell transplant with posttransplant cyclophosphamide. The CDR3: CASSLGTGASHEQYF. Here the CDR3 DNA reads TGCGCCAGCAGCTTAGGGACAGGGGCGAGCCACGAGCAGTACTTC. The whole variable domain, remainder taken from reference TRBV5-1 and TRBJ2-7, is KAGVTQTPRYLIKTRGQQVTLSCSPISGHRSVSWYQQTPGQGLQFLFEYFSETQRNKGNFPGRFSGRQFSNSRSEMNVSTLELGDSALYLCASSLGTGASHEQYFGPGTRLTVT.